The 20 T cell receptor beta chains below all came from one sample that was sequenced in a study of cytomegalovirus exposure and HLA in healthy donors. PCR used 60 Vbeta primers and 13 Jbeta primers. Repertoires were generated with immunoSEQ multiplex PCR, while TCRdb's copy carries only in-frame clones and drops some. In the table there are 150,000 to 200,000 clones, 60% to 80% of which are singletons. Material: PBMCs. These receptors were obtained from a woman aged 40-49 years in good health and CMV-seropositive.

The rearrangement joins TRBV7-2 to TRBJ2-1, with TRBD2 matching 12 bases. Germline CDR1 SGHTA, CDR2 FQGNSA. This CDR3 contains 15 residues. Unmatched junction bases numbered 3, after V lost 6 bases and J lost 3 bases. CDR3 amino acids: CASSWTSGDYNEQFF. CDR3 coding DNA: TGTGCCAGCAGTTGGACTAGCGGGGACTACAATGAGCAGTTCTTC.

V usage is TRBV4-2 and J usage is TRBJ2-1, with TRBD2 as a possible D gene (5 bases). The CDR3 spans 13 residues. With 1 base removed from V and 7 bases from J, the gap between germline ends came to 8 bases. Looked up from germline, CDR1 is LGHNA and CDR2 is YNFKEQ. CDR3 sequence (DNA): TGTGCCAGCAGCCAAGCCTTAGCGAATGAGCAGTTCTTC. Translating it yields CASSQALANEQFF.

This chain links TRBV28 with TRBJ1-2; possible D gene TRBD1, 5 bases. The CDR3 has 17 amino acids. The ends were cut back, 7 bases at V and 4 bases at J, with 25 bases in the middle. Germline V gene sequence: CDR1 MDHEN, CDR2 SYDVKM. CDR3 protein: CASTSTGTSALPYGYTF. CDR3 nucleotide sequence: TGTGCCAGCACCTCAACTGGGACTTCGGCCCTACCCTATGGCTACACCTTC.

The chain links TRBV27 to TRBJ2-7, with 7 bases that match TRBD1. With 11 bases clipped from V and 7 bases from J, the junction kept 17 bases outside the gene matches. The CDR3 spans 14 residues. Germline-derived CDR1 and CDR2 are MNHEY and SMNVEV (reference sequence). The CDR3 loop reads CASMGRGPFEEQYF. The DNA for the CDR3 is TGTGCCTCGATGGGTAGGGGGCCCTTTGAGGAGCAGTACTTC.

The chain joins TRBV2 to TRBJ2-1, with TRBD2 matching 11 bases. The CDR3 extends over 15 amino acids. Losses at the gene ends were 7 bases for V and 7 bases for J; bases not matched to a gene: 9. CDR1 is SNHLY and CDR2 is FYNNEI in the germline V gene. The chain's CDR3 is CASNPLAGATNEQFF. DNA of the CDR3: TGTGCCAGCAATCCACTAGCGGGAGCTACGAATGAGCAGTTCTTC.

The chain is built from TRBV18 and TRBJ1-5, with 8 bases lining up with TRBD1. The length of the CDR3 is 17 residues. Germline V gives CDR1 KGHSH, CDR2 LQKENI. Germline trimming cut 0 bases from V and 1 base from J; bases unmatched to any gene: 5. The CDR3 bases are TGTGCCAGCTCACCACCCGGACAGGGAAGGAGCAATCAGCCCCAGCATTTT. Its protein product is CASSPPGQGRSNQPQHF.

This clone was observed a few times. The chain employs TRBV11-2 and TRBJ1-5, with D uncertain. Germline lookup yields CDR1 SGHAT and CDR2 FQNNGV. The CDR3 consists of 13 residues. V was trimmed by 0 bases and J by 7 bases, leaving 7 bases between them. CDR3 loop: CASSLDLNQPQHF. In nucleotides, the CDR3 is TGTGCCAGCAGCTTAGATCTAAACCAGCCCCAGCATTTT. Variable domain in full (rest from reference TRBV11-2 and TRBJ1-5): EAGVAQSPRYKIIEKRQSVAFWCNPISGHATLYWYQQILGQGPKLLIQFQNNGVVDDSQLPKDRFSAERLKGVDSTLKIQPAKLEDSAVYLCASSLDLNQPQHFGDGTRLSIL.

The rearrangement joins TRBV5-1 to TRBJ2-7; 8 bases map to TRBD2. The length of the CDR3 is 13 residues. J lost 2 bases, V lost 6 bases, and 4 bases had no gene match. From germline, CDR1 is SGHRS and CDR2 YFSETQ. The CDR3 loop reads CASKGTSAYEQYF. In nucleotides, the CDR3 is TGCGCCAGCAAGGGGACTAGTGCCTACGAGCAGTACTTC.

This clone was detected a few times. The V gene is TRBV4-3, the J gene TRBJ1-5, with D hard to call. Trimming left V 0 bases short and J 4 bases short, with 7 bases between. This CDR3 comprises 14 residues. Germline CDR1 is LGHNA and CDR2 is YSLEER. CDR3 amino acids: CASSQEWRNQPQHF. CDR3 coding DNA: TGCGCCAGCAGCCAAGAGTGGAGGAATCAGCCCCAGCATTTT.

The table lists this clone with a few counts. The CDR3 reads CASSSSTGAYGYTF. For the CDR3, the DNA is TGTGCCAGCAGCTCATCGACAGGGGCCTATGGCTACACCTTC. The chain recombines TRBV5-4 with TRBJ1-2; TRBD1 agrees at 8 bases. The germline V gene has CDR1 SGHNT and CDR2 YYREEE (reference sequence). The CDR3 is 14 amino acids. Unmatched junction bases numbered 5, after V lost 3 bases and J lost 4 bases.

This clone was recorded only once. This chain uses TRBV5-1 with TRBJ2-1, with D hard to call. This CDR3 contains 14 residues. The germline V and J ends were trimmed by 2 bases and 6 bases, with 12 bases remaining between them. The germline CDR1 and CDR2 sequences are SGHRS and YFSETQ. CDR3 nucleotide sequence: TGCGCCAGCAGCTTTTCGACAAACCCCAATGAGCAGTTCTTC. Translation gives CASSFSTNPNEQFF.

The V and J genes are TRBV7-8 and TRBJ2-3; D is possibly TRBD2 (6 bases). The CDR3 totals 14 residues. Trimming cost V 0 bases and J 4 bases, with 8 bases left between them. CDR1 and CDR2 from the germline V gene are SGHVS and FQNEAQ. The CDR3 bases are TGTGCCAGCAGCTTAGCGGAGGGAGCAGATACGCAGTATTTT. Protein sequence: CASSLAEGADTQYF.

This CDR3 reads CASSPSWTGMGTEAFF. The CDR3 nucleotides read TGTGCCAGTAGTCCTTCCTGGACAGGGATGGGCACTGAAGCTTTCTTT. V usage is TRBV19 and J usage is TRBJ1-1; 8 bases are shared with TRBD1. V was pared by 5 bases and J by 4 bases, with 12 bases of the junction left unmatched. Germline V gene sequence: CDR1 LNHDA, CDR2 SQIVND (reference sequence). The CDR3 has 16 residues.

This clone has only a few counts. The CDR3 here is CASWRVGYNSPLHF. CDR3 in DNA: TGTGCCAGCTGGAGGGTGGGCTATAATTCACCCCTCCACTTT. The V gene is TRBV2, the J gene TRBJ1-6; D gene unclear. The CDR3 contains 14 residues. Trimming took off 8 bases at V and 3 bases at J, with 11 bases between the two ends. Germline V gene sequence: CDR1 SNHLY, CDR2 FYNNEI.

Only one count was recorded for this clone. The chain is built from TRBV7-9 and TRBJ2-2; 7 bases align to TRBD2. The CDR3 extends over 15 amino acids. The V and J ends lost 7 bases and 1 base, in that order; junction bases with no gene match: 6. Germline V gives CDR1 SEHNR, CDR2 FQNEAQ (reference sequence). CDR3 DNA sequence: TGTGCCAGCACCTCGGGGGGACTGAACACCGGGGAGCTGTTTTTT. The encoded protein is CASTSGGLNTGELFF.

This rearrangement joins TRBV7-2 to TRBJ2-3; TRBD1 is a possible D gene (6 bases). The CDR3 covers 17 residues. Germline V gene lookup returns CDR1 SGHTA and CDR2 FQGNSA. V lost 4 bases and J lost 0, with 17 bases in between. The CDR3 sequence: CASSSPTTGPSTDTQYF. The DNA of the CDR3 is TGTGCCAGCAGCTCGCCAACAACAGGGCCCAGCACAGATACGCAGTATTTT. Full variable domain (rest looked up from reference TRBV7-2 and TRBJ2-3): GAGVSQSPSNKVTEKGKDVELRCDPISGHTALYWYRQSLGQGLEFLIYFQGNSAPDKSGLPSDRFSAERTGGSVSTLTIQRTQQEDSAVYLCASSSPTTGPSTDTQYFGPGTRLTVL.

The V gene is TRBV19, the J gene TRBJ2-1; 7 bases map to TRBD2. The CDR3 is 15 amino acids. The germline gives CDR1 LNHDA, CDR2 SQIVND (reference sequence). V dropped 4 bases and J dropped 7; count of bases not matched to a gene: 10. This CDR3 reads CASSRWAGAGNEQFF. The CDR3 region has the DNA TGTGCCAGTAGTAGGTGGGCGGGAGCGGGAAATGAGCAGTTCTTC.

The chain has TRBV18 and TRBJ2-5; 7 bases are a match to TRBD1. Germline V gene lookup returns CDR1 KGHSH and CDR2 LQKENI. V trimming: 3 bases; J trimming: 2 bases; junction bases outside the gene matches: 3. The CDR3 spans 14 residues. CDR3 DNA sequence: TGTGCCAGCTCACCCCGGACAGGACAAGAGACCCAGTACTTC. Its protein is CASSPRTGQETQYF.

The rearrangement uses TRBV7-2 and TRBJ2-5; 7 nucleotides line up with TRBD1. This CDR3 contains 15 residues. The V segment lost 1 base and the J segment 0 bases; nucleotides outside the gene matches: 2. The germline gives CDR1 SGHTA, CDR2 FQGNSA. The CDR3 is CASSLGGTDQETQYF. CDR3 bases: TGTGCCAGCAGCTTAGGAGGGACAGACCAAGAGACCCAGTACTTC.

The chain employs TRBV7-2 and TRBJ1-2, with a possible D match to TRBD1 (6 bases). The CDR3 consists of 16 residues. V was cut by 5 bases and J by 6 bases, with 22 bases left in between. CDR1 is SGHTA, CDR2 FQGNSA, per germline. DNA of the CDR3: TGTGCCAGCAGCACAAACCCATCCGGGGACAAGGATGGCTACACCTTC. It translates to CASSTNPSGDKDGYTF.